One and the same sample provided the 6 T cell receptor beta chains below, sequenced in a study of vaccination and CD4 T cells after COVID-19. As for treatment: approximately 10-day PBMC culture with coronavirus spike peptide pools or control peptides (ViraFEST assay). Their target antigens are unknown. Sequence data for DNA of cultured CD4+ T cells were generated by the Oncomine TCR Beta short-read assay. TCRdb re-called the PCR reads through MiXCR, storing one row per CDR3 protein. The sample has just under 20,000 distinct CDR3 sequences, 40% to 45% seen once. Sample: CD4+ T cells from blood, cultured in vitro, taken before SARS-CoV-2 vaccination. Receptors were obtained from a human donor who received a COVID-19 vaccine.

The chain employs TRBV11-3 and TRBJ2-4; 8 bases are shared with TRBD2. CDR3 length: 18 amino acids. Germline V gene lookup returns CDR1 SGHNT and CDR2 YENEEA. J gave up 3 bases and V 1 base, and 11 bases lay outside the gene matches. The CDR3, as DNA: TGTGCCAGCAGCTTAGCTTTTTCGGGGGGGGCCGGCAAAAACATTCAGTACTTC. Its translation is CASSLAFSGGAGKNIQYF.

This clonotype was seen once. V usage is TRBV12-3 or TRBV12-4 and J usage is TRBJ1-2, with 8 bases matching TRBD1. There are 17 residues in the CDR3. The J segment lost 3 bases and the V segment lost 3 bases, leaving 12 bases of the junction unmatched. The CDR3 DNA reads as TGTGCCAGCAGTTTGGTGGGGGGGTCAGGGGGCGACTATGGCTACACCTTC. This translates into CASSLVGGSGGDYGYTF.

This sequence joins TRBV7-2 and TRBJ1-2; D remains unclear. With 5 bases removed from V and 5 bases from J, the gap between germline ends came to 12 bases. The CDR3 has 13 residues. The germline V gene encodes CDR1 SGHTA and CDR2 FQGNSA. The CDR3 sequence: CASSPNMIYGYTF. For the CDR3, the DNA is TGTGCCAGCAGCCCAAACATGATTTATGGCTACACCTTC.

The chain joins TRBV27 to TRBJ2-2; 9 nucleotides agree with TRBD1. J gave up 3 bases and V 4 bases, and 6 bases lay outside the gene matches. The CDR3 spans 16 residues. CDR1 and CDR2 (germline): MNHEY, SMNVEV (reference sequence). CDR3 DNA sequence: TGTGCCAGCAGTTACAGGGGGCGATGGGACACCGGGGAGCTGTTTTTT. It translates to CASSYRGRWDTGELFF.

In its sample, this clonotype was seen a few times. The V gene is TRBV19, the J gene TRBJ1-6; TRBD1 agrees at 8 bases. The V gene end was trimmed by 4 bases and the J gene end by 9 bases; junction bases not matched to a gene: 8. The CDR3 is 15 residues long. CDR1 is LNHDA, CDR2 SQIVND, per germline (reference sequence). The DNA of the CDR3 is TGTGCCAGTAGTACCGGACAGGGATCGGGTTCACCCCTCCACTTT. Its translation: CASSTGQGSGSPLHF.

Here the CDR3 reads CSPRGDRGPYEQYF. The CDR3 DNA is TGCAGCCCTCGGGGGGACAGGGGTCCTTACGAGCAGTACTTC. This chain links TRBV29-1 with TRBJ2-7; 10 bases are shared with TRBD1. J lost 4 bases, V lost 8 bases, and 11 bases had no gene match. The CDR3 is made up of 14 amino acids. The germline CDR1 and CDR2 sequences are SQVTM and ANQGSEA.